These 28 T cell receptor beta chains came from one sample sequenced in a study of blood T cell repertoires in COVID-19. Some clones are missing from TCRdb's copy, which holds only in-frame ones; the method was immunoSEQ multiplex PCR. The table includes 160,000 or so clones, around 77% detected once. Sequencing was performed on peripheral blood. All receptors come from a man between 65 and 80 years old with active or convalescent COVID-19.

J is TRBJ1-3 and V is TRBV10-3; D is possibly TRBD1 (6 bases). The germline gives CDR1 ENHRY, CDR2 SYGVKD. The CDR3 extends over 13 amino acids. V gave up 5 bases and J gave up 4 bases, with 9 bases separating them. CDR3 in amino acids: CAISSDRGNTIYF. The CDR3 coding sequence is TGTGCCATCAGTAGTGACAGGGGAAACACCATATATTTT.

This clone was counted between two and nine times. A single base separates this from a much larger clone, so it may be a read error. Other nucleotide sequences from this sample produce the same CDR3. The chain links TRBV5-5 to TRBJ2-2; 9 nucleotides agree with TRBD2. The CDR3 spans 17 residues. CDR1 and CDR2 (germline): SGHKS, YYEKEE (reference sequence). CDR3 amino acids: CARSWIPRGGASGELFF. The DNA for the CDR3 is TGTGCCCGCAGCTGGATTCCTCGCGGGGGGGCGTCCGGGGAGCTGTTTTTT.

Only one count was recorded for this clone. The chain couples TRBV2 to TRBJ1-5; TRBD1 aligns across 7 bases. J was trimmed by 2 bases and V by 6 bases; bases with no gene match: 13. The germline V gene has CDR1 SNHLY and CDR2 FYNNEI. There are 17 residues in the CDR3. The CDR3: CASSRVTGDGGNQPQHF. The DNA of the CDR3 is TGTGCCAGCAGCAGAGTAACAGGGGATGGAGGCAATCAGCCCCAGCATTTT. Using reference TRBV2 and TRBJ1-5 for the parts outside the CDR3, the full variable domain is EPEVTQTPSHQVTQMGQEVILRCVPISNHLYFYWYRQILGQKVEFLVSFYNNEISEKSEIFDDQFSVERPDGSNFTLKIRSTKLEDSAMYFCASSRVTGDGGNQPQHFGDGTRLSIL.

This clone has more than one count but fewer than ten. The junction departs from the called germline gene at one end, perhaps through a read error. V is TRBV18 and J is TRBJ1-1; 9 bases match TRBD1. The CDR3 is 17 residues long. Per germline, CDR1 KGHSH and CDR2 LQKENI. CDR3 loop: CASSPIYTGGLNTETFF. DNA of the CDR3: TGTGCCAGCTCACCAATTTATACAGGGGGCTTGAACACTGAAACTTTCTTT.

The CDR3 coding sequence is TGTGCCAGCAGAGACACTCGGGATTACACTGAAGCTTTCTTT. Protein sequence: CASRDTRDYTEAFF. The chain has TRBV2 and TRBJ1-1; D not certain. Per the germline V gene, CDR1 is SNHLY and CDR2 is FYNNEI. The CDR3 is 14 residues long. Deletions cut 6 bases from V and 3 bases from J, with 14 bases between.

This chain joins TRBV30 and TRBJ1-6; tentative D call: TRBD1 (5 bases). This CDR3 is 15 amino acids long. Trimming shortened V by 4 bases and J by 0 bases, and 10 bases separated the two germline ends. In germline, CDR1 is GTSNPN, CDR2 SVGIG (reference sequence). The CDR3 sequence is CAWNGGSSYNSPLHF. The DNA for the CDR3 is TGTGCCTGGAATGGGGGGAGCTCCTATAATTCACCCCTCCACTTT.

The chain combines TRBV12-1 with TRBJ1-1. TRBV12-1 is recorded as a pseudogene. This CDR3 comprises 9 residues. The CDR3 DNA follows: TGTGCCAGCAGCTATCGAGCTTTCTTT. It is translated as CASSYRAFF.

The chain combines TRBV3-1 (or the pseudogene TRBV3-2) with TRBJ1-2, with 7 bases matching TRBD1. Germline V CDR1 and CDR2: LGHDT, YNNKEL (reference sequence). V lost 4 bases to trimming and J lost 5 bases; unmatched junction nucleotides: 4. This CDR3 has 13 amino acids. The CDR3: CASSPQGEYGYTF. The DNA for the CDR3 is TGTGCCAGCAGCCCGCAGGGGGAATATGGCTACACCTTC.

V is TRBV30 and J is TRBJ1-1; D unclear. This CDR3 region has 13 residues. The germline V gene has CDR1 GTSNPN and CDR2 SVGIG (reference sequence). V was pared by 3 bases and J by 3 bases, with 11 bases between. The CDR3 spells CAWRNLPDTEAFF. CDR3 nucleotides: TGTGCCTGGAGGAACCTACCCGACACTGAAGCTTTCTTT.

This clone was recorded only once. The J gene is TRBJ2-1, the V gene TRBV5-1; weak D call: TRBD2 (5 bases). The CDR3 runs to 16 residues. Trimming stripped 1 base from V and 4 bases from J, with 15 bases between. Germline assignment: CDR1 SGHRS and CDR2 YFSETQ. The CDR3 DNA follows: TGCGCCAGCAGCTTGTTTCCGAGCGGAGATTACAATGAGCAGTTCTTC. This translates into CASSLFPSGDYNEQFF.

The chain carries TRBV27 and TRBJ1-6; 7 nucleotides align to TRBD1. Germline V gene lookup returns CDR1 MNHEY and CDR2 SMNVEV (reference sequence). The CDR3 has 16 residues. Germline trimming cut 5 bases from V and 0 bases from J; bases unmatched to any gene: 4. CDR3 amino acids: CASSPTGASYNSPLHF. The CDR3 nucleotides are TGTGCCAGCAGTCCTACAGGGGCCTCCTATAATTCACCCCTCCACTTT.

The V call is TRBV10-3, the J call TRBJ2-3, with D possibly being TRBD2 (6 bases). Germline CDR1 is ENHRY and CDR2 is SYGVKD. V was shortened by 2 bases and J by 1 base, with 7 bases between the two germline ends. CDR3 size: 14 residues. DNA for the CDR3: TGTGCCATCAGTGAGGGGGAGGGCACAGATACGCAGTATTTT. It specifies CAISEGEGTDTQYF.

The chain recombines TRBV14 with TRBJ2-6; D remains ambiguous. This CDR3 region has 17 residues. V lost 4 bases to trimming and J lost 1 base, with 14 bases between them. Germline CDR1 SGHDN, CDR2 FVKESK. The chain's CDR3 is CASSLGTVRSGANVLTF. The CDR3 bases are TGTGCCAGCAGCCTCGGCACAGTTCGGTCTGGGGCCAACGTCCTGACTTTC.

This chain joins TRBV15 and TRBJ1-1; 8 bases agree with TRBD1. Germline trimming cut 3 bases from V and 7 bases from J; bases unmatched to any gene: 10. CDR3 length: 15 residues. Germline loops: CDR1 LNHNV, CDR2 YYDKDF (reference sequence). The CDR3 DNA is TGTGCCACCAGCAGGGAGGACAGGGTGATGGTTGAAGCTTTCTTT. Amino acids: CATSREDRVMVEAFF. The entire variable domain, with the rest obtained from reference TRBV15 and TRBJ1-1, is as follows: DAMVIQNPRYQVTQFGKPVTLSCSQTLNHNVMYWYQQKSSQAPKLLFHYYDKDFNNEADTPDNFQSRRPNTSFCFLDIRSPGLGDTAMYLCATSREDRVMVEAFFGQGTRLTVV.

The V call is TRBV5-6, the J call TRBJ2-5; a weak D match, TRBD1 (6 bases). The CDR3 contains 12 residues. V was clipped by 2 bases and J by 4 bases, with 6 bases between them. The V gene's germline CDR1 is SGHDT and CDR2 YYEEEE. Here the CDR3 DNA reads TGTGCCAGCAGCTTACAGGGAGAGACCCAGTACTTC. Residues: CASSLQGETQYF.

The chain links TRBV7-9 to TRBJ1-4, with a tentative D call TRBD1 (6 bases). Germline CDR1 reads SEHNR; CDR2 reads FQNEAQ (reference sequence). The CDR3 totals 16 residues. The V end lost 5 bases, the J end lost 4 bases, and 17 bases lay between the germline ends. Here the CDR3 reads CASSGRLGHLNEKLFF. The CDR3 nucleotides are TGTGCCAGCAGCGGGCGCCTGGGACACCTTAATGAAAAACTGTTTTTT.

The chain couples TRBV23-1 to TRBJ1-6; D is possibly TRBD1 (5 bases). TRBV23-1 carries the ORF label, with uncertain function. The CDR3 has 14 residues. Trimming left V 6 bases short and J 9 bases short, with 15 bases between. Here the CDR3 DNA reads TGCGCCAGCAGGTCGAAGCAGGGCAGTTCACCCCTCCACTTT. Protein: CASRSKQGSSPLHF.

This clone was seen once. V usage is TRBV11-3 and J usage is TRBJ1-5; D is unresolved. Trimming pared 3 bases from V and 4 bases from J, leaving 16 bases between. The CDR3 is 16 amino acids. Germline CDR1 reads SGHNT; CDR2 reads YENEEA. CDR3 nucleotide sequence: TGTGCCAGCAGCTTCAGACTGGAGTCGGCTAATCAGCCCCAGCATTTT. Protein product: CASSFRLESANQPQHF.

The rearrangement uses TRBV6-5 and TRBJ1-2; TRBD1 matches at 8 bases. Germline V gene sequence: CDR1 MNHEY, CDR2 SVGAGI. The J segment lost 8 bases and the V segment lost 8 bases, leaving 13 bases of the junction unmatched. CDR3 length: 14 residues. In nucleotides, the CDR3 is TGTGCCAGCTGGTCCGCGCAGGGGGCGGGGGGCTACACCTTC. It translates to CASWSAQGAGGYTF.

The genes are TRBV6-1 and TRBJ1-1; D is ambiguous. Per the germline V gene, CDR1 is MNHNS and CDR2 is SASEGT. V was trimmed by 2 bases and J by 8 bases, leaving 18 bases between them. The length of the CDR3 is 15 residues. This chain's CDR3 is CASSEFGRGSLEAFF. The CDR3 DNA reads TGTGCCAGCAGTGAATTTGGTCGCGGGTCCTTGGAAGCTTTCTTT.

The chain carries TRBV5-4 and TRBJ2-7; TRBD2 matches at 7 bases. Germline V gene data show CDR1 as SGHNT and CDR2 as YYREEE (reference sequence). CDR3 length: 13 residues. V dropped 4 bases and J dropped 3; count of bases not matched to a gene: 4. In DNA, the CDR3 is TGTGCCAGCAGCGGGGACTATGGCTACGAGCAGTACTTC. This gives the protein CASSGDYGYEQYF. Looking up the rest from reference TRBV5-4 and TRBJ2-7 gives the full variable domain: ETGVTQSPTHLIKTRGQQVTLRCSSQSGHNTVSWYQQALGQGPQFIFQYYREEENGRGNFPPRFSGLQFPNYSSELNVNALELDDSALYLCASSGDYGYEQYFGPGTRLTVT.

CDR3 sequence reads: CATSFTTGGNTEAFF. In DNA form, the CDR3 reads TGTGCCACCAGCTTTACGACAGGGGGGAACACTGAAGCTTTCTTT. The chain links TRBV15 to TRBJ1-1; 9 bases align to TRBD1. The CDR3 sequence is 15 residues long. J gave up 1 base and V 5 bases, and 5 bases lay outside the gene matches. The germline CDR1 and CDR2 sequences are LNHNV and YYDKDF (reference sequence).

In this sample, this clone turned up a few times. The rearrangement links TRBV29-1 to TRBJ1-1, with D possibly TRBD1 on 5 matching bases. Trimming left V 7 bases short and J 1 base short, with 19 bases between. Germline loops: CDR1 SQVTM, CDR2 ANQGSEA. This CDR3 region has 15 residues. CDR3 protein: CSAPTPDSQNTEAFF. The DNA for the CDR3 is TGCAGCGCCCCGACTCCTGACAGCCAGAACACTGAAGCTTTCTTT.

The chain uses TRBV5-1 and TRBJ2-1; D remains unclear. The germline CDR1 and CDR2 sequences are SGHRS and YFSETQ. The V end lost 4 bases, the J end lost 7 bases, and 15 bases lay between the germline ends. There are 14 residues in the CDR3. The CDR3 reads CASSPTPAINEQFF. In nucleotides, the CDR3 is TGCGCCAGCAGCCCGACTCCGGCCATTAATGAGCAGTTCTTC.

This chain connects TRBV10-1 to TRBJ2-7; 7 nucleotides line up with TRBD1. Germline loops: CDR1 WNHNN, CDR2 SYGVQD (reference sequence). Trimming removed 5 bases from V and 0 bases from J; junction bases left unmatched: 4. This CDR3 spans 14 amino acids. The CDR3 sequence is CASSRDSASYEQYF. The CDR3 region has the DNA TGCGCCAGCAGTCGGGACAGCGCCTCCTACGAGCAGTACTTC.

The chain carries TRBV30 and TRBJ2-7; 8 nucleotides match TRBD2. Germline V gene data show CDR1 as GTSNPN and CDR2 as SVGIG (reference sequence). The CDR3 sequence is 14 residues long. The trim removed 8 bases at V and 0 bases at J, leaving 9 bases unmatched. CDR3 sequence (DNA): TGTGCCCGGGGGGGAGCAGACAGCTCCTACGAGCAGTACTTC. Protein product: CARGGADSSYEQYF.

V is TRBV19 and J is TRBJ1-2; 7 bases match TRBD1. Germline V CDR1 and CDR2: LNHDA, SQIVND (reference sequence). The CDR3 has 9 residues. V lost 11 bases and J lost 14; bases outside the gene matches: 8. The CDR3 protein is CAGDSLKTF. CDR3 bases: TGTGCCGGGGACAGTCTTAAAACCTTC.

The CDR3 DNA follows: TGTGCCAGCAGCCGAGTAGCGGGAGGAGCATCTAGCACAGATACGCAGTATTTT. It specifies CASSRVAGGASSTDTQYF. This chain uses TRBV7-9 with TRBJ2-3; TRBD2 agrees at 10 bases. The CDR3 extends over 18 amino acids. With V trimmed by 5 bases and J by 0 bases, 11 bases remained unmatched. The germline gives CDR1 SEHNR, CDR2 FQNEAQ (reference sequence).